Here is one T cell receptor beta chain with its context. Antigen unknown. Assay: immunoSEQ multiplex PCR; the TCRdb copy retains only in-frame clones and omits some. Counted here are some 200,000 clones, approximately 91% occurring once; the ten biggest clones make up roughly 3.5%. These data are taken from a study of T cell responses to AZD1222 COVID-19 vaccine. Whole-study findings and limits: The number of AZD1222 recipients seropositive at baseline was only five or six. Donors in the cohort were predominantly white British and more often female, and clonal diversity was possibly underestimated.

CDR3 length: 14 amino acids. Germline CDR1 SGHNT, CDR2 YENEEA. V lost 5 bases, J lost 6 bases, and 10 bases stayed unmatched. J is TRBJ2-7 and V is TRBV11-3; TRBD1 agrees at 7 bases. This sample comprised peripheral blood, obtained 28 days after the second AZD1222 dose. This clonotype originated in an adult who received the AZD1222 COVID-19 vaccine. The CDR3 DNA sequence: TGTGCCAGCAGCCCGACAGGGCTTCTAAGCGAGCAGTACTTC. It is translated as CASSPTGLLSEQYF. The variable domain in full, with the rest retrieved from reference TRBV11-3 and TRBJ2-7, is EAGVVQSPRYKIIEKKQPVAFWCNPISGHNTLYWYLQNLGQGPELLIRYENEEAVDDSQLPKDRFSAERLKGVDSTLKIQPAELGDSAVYLCASSPTGLLSEQYFGPGTRLTVT.